A single sample gave rise to the 30 T cell receptor beta chains below, sequenced in a study of T-cell reconstitution after alpha-beta-depleted transplantation in children. TCRbeta library preparation incorporated unique molecular identifiers. Each CDR3 protein is one row after TCRdb ran MiXCR on the PCR reads. The table records around 580,000 distinct CDR3 sequences, 25% to 30% of them present only once. The source was PBMCs, collected before TCRalphabeta/CD19-depleted stem cell transplant. The receptor source for this set is a boy younger than two with Wiskott-Aldrich syndrome, due to receive a stem cell transplant.

This clonotype appeared a few times. The J gene is TRBJ2-7, the V gene TRBV29-1; D tentatively fits TRBD1 or TRBD2 (5 bases each). CDR1 and CDR2 (germline): SQVTM, ANQGSEA. CDR3 size: 13 residues. V dropped 6 bases and J dropped 2 bases, with 14 bases sitting between them. CDR3 nucleotide sequence: TGCAGCGTACCAGGGACCCATCCCTACGAGCAGTACTTC. Encoded protein: CSVPGTHPYEQYF.

The chain employs TRBV25-1 and TRBJ2-5; D is unclear. V was pared by 4 bases and J by 1 base, with 10 bases between. Looked up from germline, CDR1 is MGHDK and CDR2 is SYGVNS. The CDR3 sequence is 14 residues long. The CDR3 loop is CASSGIEVQETQYF. The CDR3 nucleotides are TGTGCCAGCAGTGGGATAGAGGTCCAAGAGACCCAGTACTTC. Together with reference TRBV25-1 and TRBJ2-5, the CDR3 gives the full variable domain: EADIYQTPRYLVIGTGKKITLECSQTMGHDKMYWYQQDPGMELHLIHYSYGVNSTEKGDLSSESTVSRIRTEHFPLTLESARPSHTSQYLCASSGIEVQETQYFGPGTRLLVL.

J is TRBJ2-5 and V is TRBV20-1, with TRBD2 identical over 8 bases. Germline values: CDR1 DFQATT, CDR2 SNEGSKA (reference sequence). The CDR3 runs 12 residues. The CDR3 sequence: CSAGLAGETQYF. The CDR3 DNA sequence: TGCAGCGCCGGTCTAGCGGGAGAGACCCAGTACTTC.

The chain couples TRBV24-1 to TRBJ2-1; perhaps TRBD1 as D (6 bases). Germline values: CDR1 KGHDR, CDR2 SFDVKD. The CDR3 is 15 amino acids. V was trimmed by 2 bases and J by 8 bases, leaving 15 bases between them. The DNA for the CDR3 is TGTGCCACCAGTGATTCCGGGACAAGAAATTATGAGCAGTTCTTC. This sequence encodes CATSDSGTRNYEQFF.

The chain couples TRBV10-3 to TRBJ2-7; D perhaps matches TRBD1 (5 bases). The CDR3 spans 13 residues. Germline V CDR1 and CDR2: ENHRY, SYGVKD. The V end was cut by 3 bases, the J end by 5 bases, with 11 bases between. CDR3 DNA: TGTGCCATCAGTGATGGGCAGGGCCACGAGCAGTACTTC. As protein: CAISDGQGHEQYF.

The V call is TRBV20-1, the J call TRBJ1-1; unclear D gene. V gave up 8 bases and J gave up 3 bases, with 13 bases separating them. This CDR3 spans 12 amino acids. Germline V gene data show CDR1 as DFQATT and CDR2 as SNEGSKA (reference sequence). CDR3 in DNA: TGCAGTACCAGGCAGGCCCACACTGAAGCTTTCTTT. It translates to CSTRQAHTEAFF.

The chain employs TRBV5-1 and TRBJ2-7; TRBD1 matches at 7 bases. Germline values: CDR1 SGHRS, CDR2 YFSETQ. The CDR3 covers 13 residues. V was pared by 7 bases and J by 1 base, with 5 bases of the junction left unmatched. The CDR3 is CASRDRVSYEQYF. CDR3 in DNA: TGCGCCAGCCGGGACAGAGTTTCCTACGAGCAGTACTTC.

In this sample, this clonotype turned up a few times. The chain carries TRBV2 and TRBJ2-1; TRBD2 agrees at 8 bases. CDR1 and CDR2 from the germline V gene are SNHLY and FYNNEI. This CDR3 region has 13 residues. V was clipped by 10 bases and J by 7 bases; unmatched bases: 9. The CDR3 protein is CANREGQWNEQFF. The CDR3 DNA follows: TGTGCCAACCGGGAGGGCCAGTGGAATGAGCAGTTCTTC.

The sample holds a few counts of this clonotype. Mismatch with germline at one junction end may stem from a read error. The chain is built from TRBV5-1 and TRBJ2-2; TRBD2 aligns across 8 bases. From germline, CDR1 is SGHRS and CDR2 YFSETQ. This CDR3 comprises 15 residues. This chain's CDR3 is CASSLAGLDTGELFF. CDR3 nucleotide sequence: TGTGCCAGCAGCTTAGCGGGGTTGGACACCGGGGAGCTGTTTTTT.

V and J are TRBV12-3 or TRBV12-4 and TRBJ2-1, with a weak D call TRBD2 (5 bases). The CDR3 runs 12 residues. V lost 3 bases and J 9 bases, leaving 9 bases between the germline ends. This CDR3 is CASSFLRAEQFF. CDR3 nucleotides: TGTGCCAGCAGTTTCTTGCGGGCTGAGCAGTTCTTC.

The J gene is TRBJ2-2, the V gene TRBV4-2; 7 bases agree with TRBD2. Germline V gene data show CDR1 as LGHNA and CDR2 as YNFKEQ. With V trimmed by 0 bases and J by 2 bases, 6 bases remained unmatched. The CDR3 consists of 17 residues. CDR3 in DNA: TGTGCCAGCAGCCAAGACTCCGGACTAGATAACACCGGGGAGCTGTTTTTT. Protein: CASSQDSGLDNTGELFF.

There are a few counts of this clonotype. This chain uses TRBV12-3 or TRBV12-4 with TRBJ2-1, with D maybe TRBD2 (6 bases). The length of the CDR3 is 13 residues. V was cut by 3 bases and J by 9 bases, with 12 bases left in between. The DNA of the CDR3 is TGTGCCAGCAGTTTCCCGGGACTCCCTGAGCAGTTCTTC. Amino acids: CASSFPGLPEQFF.

The chain combines TRBV3-1 with TRBJ1-3; D not certain. The CDR3 runs 12 residues. The V gene's germline CDR1 is LGHDT and CDR2 YNNKEL (reference sequence). Trimming stripped 2 bases from V and 8 bases from J, with 7 bases between. CDR3 DNA: TGTGCCAGCAGCCAAAACAGACACACCATATATTTT. Translated, it gives CASSQNRHTIYF.

The rearrangement links TRBV5-6 to TRBJ2-6; 7 nucleotides agree with TRBD1. The germline CDR1 and CDR2 sequences are SGHDT and YYEEEE. CDR3 length: 20 amino acids. V dropped 4 bases and J dropped 0; count of bases not matched to a gene: 16. The CDR3 bases are TGTGCCAGCAGCCTGGGGTTGGACAGGACAAGATTCTCTGGGGCCAACGTCCTGACTTTC. It codes for CASSLGLDRTRFSGANVLTF.

The V and J genes are TRBV5-1 and TRBJ2-1; 8 bases match TRBD2. The trim removed 0 bases at V and 2 bases at J, leaving 10 bases unmatched. This CDR3 is 18 amino acids long. CDR1 is SGHRS, CDR2 YFSETQ, per germline. Written as DNA, the CDR3 is TGCGCCAGCAGCTTGGCCCGGGGAGCGGGAGATACCTACAATGAGCAGTTCTTC. It yields the protein CASSLARGAGDTYNEQFF.

The chain joins TRBV29-1 to TRBJ1-3; no clear D gene. This CDR3 contains 12 residues. The V gene's germline CDR1 is SQVTM and CDR2 ANQGSEA. V was pared by 4 bases and J by 0 bases, with 4 bases between. This chain's CDR3 is CSVGASGNTIYF. CDR3 DNA: TGCAGCGTTGGAGCCTCTGGAAACACCATATATTTT.

This clonotype was detected only a few times. The rearrangement links TRBV28 to TRBJ2-1, with 14 bases identical to TRBD2. The CDR3 loop spans 14 amino acids. CDR1 is MDHEN and CDR2 is SYDVKM in the germline V gene. With V trimmed by 4 bases and J by 14 bases, 7 bases remained unmatched. The CDR3 DNA is TGTGCCAGCAGTTGGCCTGGGGGACTAGCGGGAGAGTTCTTC. This encodes CASSWPGGLAGEFF.

This chain uses TRBV29-1 with TRBJ1-1; 7 bases line up with TRBD1. Unmatched junction bases numbered 5, after V lost 1 base and J lost 0 bases. The germline gives CDR1 SQVTM, CDR2 ANQGSEA. The CDR3 has 15 residues. Here the CDR3 reads CSVEATTGLNTEAFF. CDR3 nucleotide sequence: TGCAGCGTTGAAGCAACGACAGGGTTGAACACTGAAGCTTTCTTT.

The chain carries TRBV20-1 and TRBJ2-5; D is possibly TRBD1 (5 bases). The germline gives CDR1 DFQATT, CDR2 SNEGSKA (reference sequence). The CDR3 has 13 amino acids. V shed 6 bases and J shed 0 bases, with 11 bases lying between them. CDR3: CSAPDTNQETQYF. The CDR3 coding sequence is TGCAGTGCCCCGGACACAAACCAAGAGACCCAGTACTTC.

The genes are TRBV5-1 and TRBJ2-7, with 8 positions matching TRBD2. The CDR3 consists of 14 residues. CDR1 and CDR2 (germline): SGHRS, YFSETQ. The junction had 9 bases not matched to a gene; V was cut back by 5 bases and J by 5 bases. Here the CDR3 DNA reads TGCGCCAGCAGGCCTCAGGGACTAGGAGACGAGCAGTACTTC. The encoded protein is CASRPQGLGDEQYF.

DNA for the CDR3: TGTGCCATCAGTGCGGTACGTGCCTACGAGCAGTACTTC. It specifies CAISAVRAYEQYF. This chain joins TRBV10-3 and TRBJ2-7; D not certain. The germline gives CDR1 ENHRY, CDR2 SYGVKD. V shed 4 bases and J shed 2 bases, with 9 bases lying between them. The CDR3 contains 13 residues.

The rearrangement joins TRBV9 to TRBJ1-2; maybe TRBD1 (5 bases). V was shortened by 3 bases and J by 8 bases, with 17 bases between the two germline ends. The CDR3 covers 14 residues. Germline assignment: CDR1 SGDLS and CDR2 YYNGEE. CDR3 DNA sequence: TGTGCCAGCAGCGCCGTAGCCGGGGGAGAAGGCTACACCTTC. As protein: CASSAVAGGEGYTF.

This clonotype was counted between two and nine times. The J gene is TRBJ2-1, the V gene TRBV5-1; 11 bases align to TRBD2. Germline V gene sequence: CDR1 SGHRS, CDR2 YFSETQ. Trimming took 4 bases from V and 8 from J; bases not matched to a gene: 8. The CDR3 is made up of 15 amino acids. The CDR3 DNA is TGCGCCAGCAGCCCACTAGCGGGAGAGGTCTATGAGCAGTTCTTC. Amino acid sequence: CASSPLAGEVYEQFF.

The V gene is TRBV19, the J gene TRBJ2-2, with D maybe TRBD1 (6 bases). The V gene's germline CDR1 is LNHDA and CDR2 SQIVND (reference sequence). The CDR3 runs to 16 residues. The V gene lost 3 bases and the J gene lost 0 bases, with 11 bases spanning the gap. This chain's CDR3 is CASSIFGTPNTGELFF. Written as DNA, the CDR3 is TGTGCCAGTAGTATCTTCGGGACACCGAACACCGGGGAGCTGTTTTTT.

The rearrangement links TRBV20-1 to TRBJ2-7; 8 nucleotides match TRBD2. The CDR3 sequence is 12 residues long. The J segment lost 7 bases and the V segment lost 3 bases, leaving 5 bases of the junction unmatched. Germline lookup yields CDR1 DFQATT and CDR2 SNEGSKA (reference sequence). The CDR3 loop reads CSASGRDWEQYF. The CDR3 DNA sequence: TGCAGTGCTAGCGGGAGGGACTGGGAGCAGTACTTC.

This clonotype has more than one count but fewer than ten. This rearrangement joins TRBV2 to TRBJ2-1, with 9 positions matching TRBD2. This CDR3 is 14 amino acids long. Looked up from germline, CDR1 is SNHLY and CDR2 is FYNNEI. The V gene end was trimmed by 7 bases and the J gene end by 10 bases; junction bases not matched to a gene: 11. The CDR3 sequence is CASNPIAGEAEQFF. CDR3 in DNA: TGTGCCAGCAACCCAATAGCGGGAGAGGCCGAGCAGTTCTTC.

The rearrangement joins TRBV28 to TRBJ2-1; 9 nucleotides match TRBD2. With V trimmed by 5 bases and J by 1 base, 3 bases remained unmatched. CDR3 size: 15 residues. Germline V gives CDR1 MDHEN, CDR2 SYDVKM. The CDR3 spells CASSTLAGSYNEQFF. CDR3 nucleotides: TGTGCCAGCAGTACCCTAGCGGGGTCCTACAATGAGCAGTTCTTC.

This clonotype was recorded a few times. The chain combines TRBV5-1 with TRBJ2-2, with TRBD2 matching over 7 bases. V lost 4 bases to trimming and J lost 1 base; unmatched junction nucleotides: 7. This CDR3 has 16 residues. Looked up from germline, CDR1 is SGHRS and CDR2 is YFSETQ. In nucleotides, the CDR3 is TGCGCCAGCAGCCTCCTGGCTAGCGGGAACACCGGGGAGCTGTTTTTT. Protein: CASSLLASGNTGELFF.

The V and J genes are TRBV5-1 and TRBJ1-2, with D unresolved. The CDR3 has 14 amino acids. V gave up 5 bases and J gave up 2 bases, with 13 bases separating them. The germline V gene has CDR1 SGHRS and CDR2 YFSETQ. The CDR3 DNA follows: TGCGCCAGCAGGAGGGCGGATAACAACTATGGCTACACCTTC. It translates to CASRRADNNYGYTF.

The sample holds one count of this clonotype. The rearrangement links TRBV7-2 to TRBJ2-5; 7 bases are shared with TRBD1. The CDR3 is 15 amino acids. Germline V gene data show CDR1 as SGHTA and CDR2 as FQGNSA. J gave up 4 bases and V 4 bases, and 9 bases lay outside the gene matches. CDR3 protein: CASSSQSGDRETQYF. CDR3 DNA sequence: TGTGCCAGCAGCTCGCAGTCAGGGGACAGAGAGACCCAGTACTTC.